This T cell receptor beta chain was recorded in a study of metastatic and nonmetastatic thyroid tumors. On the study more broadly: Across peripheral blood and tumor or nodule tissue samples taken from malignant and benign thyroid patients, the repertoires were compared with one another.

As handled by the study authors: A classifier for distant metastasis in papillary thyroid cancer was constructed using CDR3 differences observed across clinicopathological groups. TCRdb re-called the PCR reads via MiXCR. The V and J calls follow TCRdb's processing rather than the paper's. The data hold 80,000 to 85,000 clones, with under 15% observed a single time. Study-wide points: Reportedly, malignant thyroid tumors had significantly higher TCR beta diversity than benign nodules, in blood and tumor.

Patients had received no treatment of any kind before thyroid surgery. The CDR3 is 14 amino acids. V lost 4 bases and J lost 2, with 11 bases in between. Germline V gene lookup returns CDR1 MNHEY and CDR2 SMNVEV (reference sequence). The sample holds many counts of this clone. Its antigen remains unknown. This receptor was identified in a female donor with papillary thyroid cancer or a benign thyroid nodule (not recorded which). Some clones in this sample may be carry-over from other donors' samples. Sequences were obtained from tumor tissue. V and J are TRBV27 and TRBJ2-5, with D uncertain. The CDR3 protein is CASSSFRSQETQYF. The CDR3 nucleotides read TGTGCCAGCAGTTCATTCCGGTCTCAAGAGACCCAGTACTTC.